Below, 22 T cell receptor beta chains from the same sample are listed, as sequenced in a study of cytomegalovirus exposure and HLA in healthy donors. Vbeta (60) and Jbeta (13) primers were used in the PCR. Here immunoSEQ multiplex PCR was the method, and the copy in TCRdb shows in-frame clones only, minus some. The repertoire holds about 36,000 clones, with around 53% as singletons. Sequenced: PBMCs. These receptors all stem from a woman between 35 and 50 years old in good health and CMV-seropositive.

A few counts support this clone. The chain has TRBV7-8 and TRBJ2-3, with a possible D match to TRBD2 (5 bases). Trimming removed 1 base from V and 1 base from J, with 15 bases in between. Germline assignment: CDR1 SGHVS and CDR2 FQNEAQ. There are 17 residues in the CDR3. The CDR3 loop reads CASSLDPAGRGTDTQYF. The CDR3, as DNA: TGTGCCAGCAGCTTAGACCCGGCGGGTCGGGGCACAGATACGCAGTATTTT.

In its sample, this clone was seen a few times. The V call is TRBV10-2, the J call TRBJ1-1; no reliable D call. Trimming stripped 0 bases from V and 0 bases from J, with 17 bases between. The V gene's germline CDR1 is WSHSY and CDR2 SAAADI. The CDR3 is made up of 18 amino acids. CDR3 bases: TGCGCCAGCAGTGAGTCTGGACCTTTGGGAGGCCTGAACACTGAAGCTTTCTTT. This gives the protein CASSESGPLGGLNTEAFF.

This chain connects TRBV5-5 to TRBJ2-3, with D possibly TRBD1 on 6 matching bases. Trimming removed 0 bases at V and 3 bases at J, with 20 bases between. Germline values: CDR1 SGHKS, CDR2 YYEKEE (reference sequence). The CDR3 runs 18 residues. CDR3 sequence: CASSLAFPGAVFTDTQYF. The CDR3 DNA reads TGTGCCAGCAGCTTGGCCTTCCCAGGGGCGGTTTTTACAGATACGCAGTATTTT.

A single count supports this clone. J is TRBJ1-1 and V is TRBV4-1; tentatively, D is TRBD1 (5 bases). This CDR3 is built from 14 residues. V was clipped by 0 bases and J by 5 bases, with 10 bases between them. Germline values: CDR1 MGHRA, CDR2 YSYEKL. CDR3 sequence: CASSQDLRVTEAFF. In DNA, the CDR3 is TGCGCCAGCAGCCAAGATCTCAGGGTTACTGAAGCTTTCTTT.

The V call is TRBV7-2, the J call TRBJ1-5, with a weak D call TRBD1 (5 bases). The CDR3 is 18 residues long. Germline V lookup: CDR1 SGHTA, CDR2 FQGNSA. Deletions cut 0 bases from V and 7 bases from J, with 22 bases between. CDR3 loop: CASSLAPPGQRDGQPQHF. CDR3 coding DNA: TGTGCCAGCAGCTTAGCACCACCCGGACAAAGGGATGGGCAGCCCCAGCATTTT.

V is TRBV7-9 and J is TRBJ1-5; D may be TRBD1 (5 bases). CDR3 length: 14 residues. Germline lookup yields CDR1 SEHNR and CDR2 FQNEAQ (reference sequence). Trimming shortened V by 2 bases and J by 0 bases, and 5 bases separated the two germline ends. This chain's CDR3 is CASSLQGSNQPQHF. As DNA, the CDR3 is TGTGCCAGCAGCTTACAGGGTAGCAATCAGCCCCAGCATTTT.

The J gene is TRBJ2-5, the V gene TRBV5-4; D is possibly TRBD2 (6 bases). The V and J ends lost 3 bases and 1 base respectively, with 10 bases between them. Germline V CDR1 and CDR2: SGHNT, YYREEE (reference sequence). The CDR3 totals 14 residues. CDR3 nucleotides: TGTGCCAGCAGCTCCAGGACTATCCAAGAGACCCAGTACTTC. This encodes CASSSRTIQETQYF.

The rearrangement joins TRBV11-2 to TRBJ1-1, with TRBD1 matching over 7 bases. Per germline, CDR1 SGHAT and CDR2 FQNNGV. V trimming: 5 bases; J trimming: 6 bases; junction bases outside the gene matches: 6. CDR3 size: 13 residues. The CDR3 region has the DNA TGTGCCAGCAGCCTCGACAGGGTCCCTGAAGCTTTCTTT. Its translation is CASSLDRVPEAFF.

In its sample, this clone ranks as medium-sized. The chain uses TRBV6-6 and TRBJ1-1, with D maybe TRBD1 (5 bases). The V end was cut by 5 bases, the J end by 1 base, with 11 bases between. The germline gives CDR1 MNHNY, CDR2 SVGAGI (reference sequence). The CDR3 totals 14 residues. Written as DNA, the CDR3 is TGTGCCAGCAGTCCCCAGACAGAGAACACTGAAGCTTTCTTT. Its protein is CASSPQTENTEAFF.

The V gene is TRBV4-2, the J gene TRBJ1-4; D perhaps matches TRBD1 (5 bases). The germline CDR1 and CDR2 sequences are LGHNA and YNFKEQ. The CDR3 extends over 13 amino acids. Trimming removed 8 bases from V and 6 bases from J, with 13 bases in between. The CDR3, as DNA: TGTGCCAGCGGAAGGGGAGGGGATGAAAAACTGTTTTTT. It encodes CASGRGGDEKLFF.

As DNA, the CDR3 is TGTGCCTGCACCACCCGCGGGGGGGGACGGGAGACCCAGTACTTC. Its protein product is CACTTRGGGRETQYF. The V gene is TRBV30, the J gene TRBJ2-5; 9 nucleotides agree with TRBD2. The CDR3 sequence is 15 residues long. J gave up 5 bases and V 6 bases, and 13 bases lay outside the gene matches. Germline CDR1 GTSNPN, CDR2 SVGIG (reference sequence).

The chain is built from TRBV6-4 and TRBJ1-2; the D gene is possibly TRBD1 (5 bases). The CDR3 totals 15 residues. The germline V gene encodes CDR1 MRHNA and CDR2 SNTAGT. V was clipped by 3 bases and J by 7 bases, with 18 bases between them. The CDR3 region is CASSEVAEGAVGYTF. The CDR3 region has the DNA TGTGCCAGCAGTGAGGTCGCGGAAGGGGCGGTTGGCTACACCTTC.

The chain joins TRBV6-5 to TRBJ2-2; 8 bases are shared with TRBD2. This CDR3 comprises 14 residues. Germline V gene sequence: CDR1 MNHEY, CDR2 SVGAGI. V trimming: 7 bases; J trimming: 3 bases; junction bases outside the gene matches: 4. CDR3 residues: CASTQRGYTGELFF. The CDR3 bases are TGTGCCAGCACCCAGCGGGGGTACACCGGGGAGCTGTTTTTT.

The chain combines TRBV11-3 with TRBJ2-7; possibly TRBD1 for D (5 bases). V lost 0 bases, J lost 2 bases, and 8 bases lay in between. CDR1 is SGHNT, CDR2 YENEEA, per germline. This CDR3 spans 14 amino acids. In DNA, the CDR3 is TGTGCCAGCAGCTTAGATACAGGAACCTACGAGCAGTACTTC. Its translation: CASSLDTGTYEQYF.

The CDR3 DNA reads TGTGCCAGTAGTATAGGTAGGACAGGGGACGATGGCTACACCTTC. Translated, it gives CASSIGRTGDDGYTF. The chain combines TRBV19 with TRBJ1-2, with 9 bases lining up with TRBD1. The CDR3 covers 15 residues. Trimming removed 1 base from V and 6 bases from J; junction bases left unmatched: 6. Germline lookup yields CDR1 LNHDA and CDR2 SQIVND (reference sequence).

V usage is TRBV11-2 and J usage is TRBJ1-2; D not certain. The V and J ends lost 4 bases and 0 bases respectively, with 9 bases between them. CDR3 length equals 14 residues. Germline assignment: CDR1 SGHAT and CDR2 FQNNGV. CDR3 sequence (DNA): TGTGCCAGCAGCTCGCCGACATCTAACTATGGCTACACCTTC. Translation: CASSSPTSNYGYTF.

This clone has more than one count but fewer than ten. This rearrangement joins TRBV6-1 to TRBJ1-2; possible D gene TRBD1, 6 bases. V was trimmed by 5 bases and J by 5 bases, leaving 9 bases between them. Germline V gives CDR1 MNHNS, CDR2 SASEGT. The CDR3 has 12 amino acids. The CDR3 DNA reads as TGTGCCAGCAGTCTTACAGGGTATGGCTACACCTTC. Translating it yields CASSLTGYGYTF.

This clone was seen only a few times. The chain combines TRBV6-6 with TRBJ2-3; D is possibly TRBD2 (6 bases). With 0 bases removed from V and 4 bases from J, the gap between germline ends came to 8 bases. Germline CDR1 and CDR2: MNHNY and SVGAGI (reference sequence). This CDR3 region has 14 residues. The CDR3 DNA is TGTGCCAGCAGTTACTCGCGGGGACCAGATACGCAGTATTTT. This translates into CASSYSRGPDTQYF.

The chain is built from TRBV4-3 and TRBJ1-3, with D unresolved. CDR1 and CDR2 from the germline V gene are LGHNA and YSLEER. The germline V and J ends were trimmed by 4 bases and 0 bases, with 10 bases remaining between them. The CDR3 spans 15 residues. This CDR3 reads CASSREPSSGNTIYF. The CDR3 nucleotides are TGCGCCAGCAGCCGAGAGCCTAGCTCTGGAAACACCATATATTTT.

This chain joins TRBV7-9 and TRBJ2-7; D remains unclear. V gave up 5 bases and J gave up 4 bases, with 18 bases separating them. The CDR3 is 15 residues long. Germline V gives CDR1 SEHNR, CDR2 FQNEAQ (reference sequence). CDR3 DNA: TGTGCCAGCAGCCGTCCCCCGGCAAACGGGTACGAGCAGTACTTC. Residues: CASSRPPANGYEQYF.

The chain carries TRBV9 and TRBJ2-3, with 10 bases identical to TRBD2. The junction had 9 bases not matched to a gene; V was cut back by 3 bases and J by 5 bases. Looked up from germline, CDR1 is SGDLS and CDR2 is YYNGEE. The CDR3 is 16 residues long. CDR3 sequence (DNA): TGTGCCAGCAGCGCCCAAGGGGGGACTAGCGAAGATACGCAGTATTTT. Encoded protein: CASSAQGGTSEDTQYF.

The count of this clone is one. V gene TRBV10-3 combines with J gene TRBJ1-2, with 9 bases lining up with TRBD1. J was trimmed by 6 bases and V by 0 bases; bases with no gene match: 5. In germline, CDR1 is ENHRY, CDR2 SYGVKD. The CDR3 extends over 15 amino acids. The chain's CDR3 is CAISESITGGDGYTF. CDR3 in DNA: TGTGCCATCAGTGAGTCGATTACAGGGGGCGATGGCTACACCTTC.